These T cell receptor beta chains were read from a single sample in a study of cytomegalovirus exposure and HLA in healthy donors. The repertoire was sequenced with immunoSEQ multiplex PCR; TCRdb's copy has only in-frame clones and lacks some. Of more than 130,000 clones detected, approximately 71% appear once; the ten largest clones hold 4.5% to 6%. Sample: PBMCs. The receptors were sampled from a woman between 45 and 60 years old in good health and CMV-seronegative. Each CDR3 is given with its conserved first and last residue. Clone size is shown for a subset of rows, as once, few, many or a class of expanded clone.

>TRBV20-1|.
CSARDLGALIF
>TRBV4-2|.
CASSQVLGRTNSPLHF
>TRBV19|.
CASRLASRNEQFF
>TRBV28|.
CASRTGGAGDTEAFF
>TRBV5-4|.
CASSLSGGAEETQYF
>TRBV27|.
CASSFDRGRGNTEAFF
>TRBV29-1|few
CSAADDGTDTQYF
>TRBV7-2|.
CASSLTSGGPRSYEQYF
>TRBV10-3|once
CAIREGQSSNQPQHF
>TRBV7-2|.
CASSPRGGPNQPQHF
>TRBV7-9|once
CASSLFVTRGNRNTIYF
>TRBV16|.
CASSQLRTGLYEQYF
>TRBV5-6|.
CASSLGLAVAYF
>TRBV7-2|.
CASSLSLGTDTQYF
>TRBV5-4|.
CASSLVGVQETQYF
>TRBV9|.
CASSVGPPHYEQYF
>TRBV6-1|.
CASSERGTEAFF
>TRBV7-8|.
CASSSDRGQPQHF
>TRBV2|.
CASSTASGANVLTF
>TRBV5-5|.
CASSRTGGGETQYF
>TRBV6-1|few
CASKAGVVNTEAFF
>TRBV7-3|.
CASSLRQGNTIYF
>TRBV29-1|.
CSVGRGTGTEAFF
>TRBV2|many
CASSESAGGPYEQYF
>TRBV7-2|.
CASSLVQGDYGYTF
>TRBV6-1|.
CASSGGGRNPSYGYTF
>TRBV7-3|few
CASSLQRGANVLTF
>TRBV5-1|few
CASSDRDRGMSTEAFF
>TRBV5-6|.
CASSLVPQNGYTF
>TRBV4-3|few
CASSQTGGRDTQYF
>TRBV9|.
CASSGAGGGEQFF
>TRBV5-1|.
CASSQTGTGGTGELFF
>TRBV4-2|.
CASSQGEIRGGADTQYF
>TRBV7-2|.
CASSLVLRGAILQETQYF
>TRBV6-6|few
CASRLSVTGEQYF
>TRBV28|.
CASSLTGLNTEAFF
>TRBV19|.
CASSIRVQETQYF
>TRBV5-1|.
CASSLGGGLTVNTEAFF
>TRBV18|.
CASSPFVGTEAFF
>TRBV2|.
CASSERTGINYGYTF
>TRBV2|once
CASSGLAGGRVETQYF
>TRBV5-5|.
CASSDNPERPLHF
>TRBV5-1|.
CASSLGLAGGGDEQFF
>TRBV7-9|.
CAGVSGNSNQPQHF
>TRBV7-2|.
CASSLASGALVGNEQFF
>TRBV7-9|.
CASSPSQGNYGYTF
>TRBV20-1|.
CSASRGYEQYF
>TRBV4-1|once
CASSLRHPSYEQYF
>TRBV10-3|.
CAISESGDRGTGELFF
>TRBV29-1|.
CSVEGRGAITDTQYF